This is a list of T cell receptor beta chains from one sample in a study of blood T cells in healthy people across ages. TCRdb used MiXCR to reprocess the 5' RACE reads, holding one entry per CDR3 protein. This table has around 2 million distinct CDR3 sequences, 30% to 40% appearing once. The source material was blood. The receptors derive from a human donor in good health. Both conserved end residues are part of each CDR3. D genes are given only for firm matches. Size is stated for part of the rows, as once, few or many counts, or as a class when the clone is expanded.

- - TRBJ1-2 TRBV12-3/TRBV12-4 TGTGCCAGCAGTTTTGGCAGGACGGGGTTAGGCTATGGCTACACCTTC CASSFGRTGLGYGYTF
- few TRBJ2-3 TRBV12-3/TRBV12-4 TGTGCCAGCAGTTTAGTTTCGGCTACTGATACGCAGTATTTT CASSLVSATDTQYF
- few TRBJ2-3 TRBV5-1 TGCGCCAGCAGCTTGGGGCAAGAGCCGACAGATACGCAGTATTTT CASSLGQEPTDTQYF
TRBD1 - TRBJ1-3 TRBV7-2 TGTGCCAGCAGCTATCCCGACAGGGGACCTGGAAACACCATATATTTT CASSYPDRGPGNTIYF
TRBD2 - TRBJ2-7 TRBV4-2 TGTGCCAGCAGCCCGATAGGGACTAGCAGTTACTACGAGCAGTACTTC CASSPIGTSSYYEQYF
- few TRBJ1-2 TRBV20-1 TGCAGTGCTGGGGGCGGCTACACCTTC CSAGGGYTF
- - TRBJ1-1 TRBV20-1 TGCAGTGCTAGACCCCGTAGGGGGGACACTGAAGCTTTCTTT CSARPRRGDTEAFF
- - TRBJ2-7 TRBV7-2 TGTGCCAGCCTCGAAAGCTTTGGCCGTACGCAGGACTTC CASLESFGRTQDF
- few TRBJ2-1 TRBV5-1 TGCGCCAGCAACCTGCTAGCGTTTAACAATGAGCAGTTCTTC CASNLLAFNNEQFF
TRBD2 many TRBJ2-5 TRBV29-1 TGCAGCGTTGGCGGACTAGCGGGGGGAAAGCAAGAGACCCAGTACTTC CSVGGLAGGKQETQYF
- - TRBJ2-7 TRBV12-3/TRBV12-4 TGTGCCAGCAGTTTGAGGGGTAGCGCCTTCGAGCAGTACTTC CASSLRGSAFEQYF
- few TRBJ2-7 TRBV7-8 TGTGCCAGCAGCACGACACAGGGTCTAAGCTACGAGCAGTACTTC CASSTTQGLSYEQYF
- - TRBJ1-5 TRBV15 TGTGCCACCAGCAGAGATCCCGGCTTGGGACAGCCCCAGCATTTT CATSRDPGLGQPQHF
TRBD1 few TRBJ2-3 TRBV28 TGTGCCAGCGGGTCGAGAGGGGGCAGCACAGATACGCAGTATTTT CASGSRGGSTDTQYF
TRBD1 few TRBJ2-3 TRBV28 TGTGCCAGCAGTTTCGGACAGGGAATGCAGTATTTT CASSFGQGMQYF
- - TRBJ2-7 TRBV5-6 TGTGCCAGCAGCTGCACGGACACCTTCTACGAGCAGTACTTC CASSCTDTFYEQYF
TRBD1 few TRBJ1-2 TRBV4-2 TGTGCCAGCAGCCAGTCCCGGGACAGGGAACATGGCTACACCTTC CASSQSRDREHGYTF
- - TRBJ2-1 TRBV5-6 TGTGCCAGCAGCTCACCTCGCGCGGGGAGCAATTATTACAATGAGCAGTTCTTC CASSSPRAGSNYYNEQFF
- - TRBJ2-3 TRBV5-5 TGTGCCAGCAGCTTGGTTCCCAGGGACACCGATCCGCAGTATTTT CASSLVPRDTDPQYF
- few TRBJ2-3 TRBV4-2 TGTGCCAGCAGTCGCAAGGGGGGCCGATTCACAGATACGCAGTATTTT CASSRKGGRFTDTQYF
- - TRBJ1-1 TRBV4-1 TGCGCCAGCAGCCAAGATCCCCCGGGAACTGAATCTTTCTTT CASSQDPPGTESFF
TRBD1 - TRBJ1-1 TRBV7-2 TGTGCCAGCAGCTCACAGGGGGAGGGCACTGAAGCTTTCTTT CASSSQGEGTEAFF
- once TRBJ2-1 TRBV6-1 TGTGCCGGCAGTGAGGCACCGGGACTTACCTACAATGAGCAGTTCTTC CAGSEAPGLTYNEQFF
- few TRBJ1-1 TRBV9 TGTGCCAGCAGCGTGGGACAACCGAACACTGAAGCTTTCTTT CASSVGQPNTEAFF
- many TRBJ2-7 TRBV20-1 TGCAGTGCTAGAGATGGAGGCTGGGAGCAGTACTTC CSARDGGWEQYF
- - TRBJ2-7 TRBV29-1 TGCAGCGCGGGTAGGGGGGACGGCTACGAGCAGTACTTC CSAGRGDGYEQYF
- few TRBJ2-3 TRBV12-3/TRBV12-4 TGTGCCAGCAGTTTAAGAGCCGGTGGTGCAGATACGCAGTATTTT CASSLRAGGADTQYF
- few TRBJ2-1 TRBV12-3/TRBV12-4 TGTGCCAGCAGTTGGGGCGTTCGGGGTATGGGAAATGAGCAGTTCTTC CASSWGVRGMGNEQFF
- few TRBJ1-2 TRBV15 TGTGCCACCAGATTGGGGGCGCAGGTTTCCTATGGCTACACCTTC CATRLGAQVSYGYTF
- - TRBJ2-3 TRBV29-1 TGCAGCGTTAAAGGCTCAAAGGGAGATACGCAGTATTTT CSVKGSKGDTQYF
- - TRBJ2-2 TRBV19 TGTGCCAGTACCGGGGCGGAGTTCGTTGCCGGGGAGCTGTTTTTT CASTGAEFVAGELFF
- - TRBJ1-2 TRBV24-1 TGTGCCACCAGTGGGGGAGAGAACTATGGCTACACCTTC CATSGGENYGYTF
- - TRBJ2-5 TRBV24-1 TGTGCCACCAGTGATTCCGGGGGACCCCAAGAGACCCAGTACTTC CATSDSGGPQETQYF
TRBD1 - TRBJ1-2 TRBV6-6 TGTGCCAGCAGTTACCCGAGGGGACAGACCTATGGCTACACCTTC CASSYPRGQTYGYTF
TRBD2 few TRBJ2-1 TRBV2 TGTGCCAGCAGCGACCGACTAGCGGGACCCCGCAGTGAGCAGTTCTTC CASSDRLAGPRSEQFF
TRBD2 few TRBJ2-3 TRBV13 TGTGCCAGCAGCTCCCCCGGGACTAGAGCCGATTACACAGATACGCAGTATTTT CASSSPGTRADYTDTQYF
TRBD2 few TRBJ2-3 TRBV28 TGTGCCAGCGGGGCGGGACTACTCACAGATACGCAGTATTTT CASGAGLLTDTQYF
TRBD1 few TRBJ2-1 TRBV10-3 TGTGCCGCCGGGACAGGGGACTACAATGAGCAGTTCTTC CAAGTGDYNEQFF
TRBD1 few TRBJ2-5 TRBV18 TGTGCCAGCTCACCTATCACAGGGGGAGAGACCCAGTACTTC CASSPITGGETQYF
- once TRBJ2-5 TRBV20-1 TGCAGTGCTAGAGACAAGGACAGAACATACGGGCAGTACTTC CSARDKDRTYGQYF